One TCR beta chain is described in this entry. Antigen unknown. The data are from a study of T cell responses to AZD1222 COVID-19 vaccine. Findings of the study overall: Spike was spanned by vaccine-associated CD4 TCRs, which were dominant at 160-218 and 743-854.

The CDR3 extends over 15 amino acids. Trimming at V came to 9 bases and at J to 3 bases, leaving 11 bases not matched to a gene. CDR1 and CDR2 (germline): MNHEY, SMNVEV (reference sequence). TCRdb keeps only in-frame clones here, not all; method: immunoSEQ multiplex PCR. The data hold some 100,000 clones, with around 89% observed a single time. The clonotype comes from an adult who received the AZD1222 COVID-19 vaccine. V gene TRBV27 combines with J gene TRBJ2-7; 10 bases are a match to TRBD2. This specimen consisted of peripheral blood, obtained 28 days after the second AZD1222 dose. The CDR3 spells CASRTHLAGDYEQYF. In nucleotides, the CDR3 is TGTGCCAGTCGCACTCACCTAGCGGGAGACTACGAGCAGTACTTC.